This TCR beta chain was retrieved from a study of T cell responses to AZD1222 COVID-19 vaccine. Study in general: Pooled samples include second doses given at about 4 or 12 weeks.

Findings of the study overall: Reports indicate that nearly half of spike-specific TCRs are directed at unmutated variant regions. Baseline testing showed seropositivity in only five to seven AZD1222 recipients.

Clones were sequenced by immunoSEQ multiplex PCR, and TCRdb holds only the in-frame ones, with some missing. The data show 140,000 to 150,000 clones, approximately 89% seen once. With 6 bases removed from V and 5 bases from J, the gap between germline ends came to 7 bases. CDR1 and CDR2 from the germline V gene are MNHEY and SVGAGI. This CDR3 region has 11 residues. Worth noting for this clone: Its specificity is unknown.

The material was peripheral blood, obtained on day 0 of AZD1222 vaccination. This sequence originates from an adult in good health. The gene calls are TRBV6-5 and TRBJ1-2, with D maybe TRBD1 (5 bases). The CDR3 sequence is CASRRQYGYTF. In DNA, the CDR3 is TGTGCCAGCAGAAGACAGTATGGCTACACCTTC.